A few counts support the clone carrying this TCR beta chain. Ages ranged from roughly 18 to 100 years, with residence in fewer than 25 US areas. CDR1 is LGHDT and CDR2 is YNNKEL in the germline V gene (reference sequence). The CDR3 is 12 residues long. V lost 9 bases, J lost 2 bases, and 1 base stayed unmatched. This entry belongs to a study of blood T cell repertoires in COVID-19. Study information: Italy, Spain and the United States were the sources of the convalescent and acute COVID-19 samples. PBMCs, B-cell-depleted T cells, or T cells provided the cDNA or gDNA that made up the material.

The table came from immunoSEQ multiplex PCR; TCRdb's copy has only in-frame clones and leaves some out. The table lists about 230,000 clones, approximately 88% of them singletons. J is TRBJ1-3 and V is TRBV3-1 (or the pseudogene TRBV3-2); 7 bases map to TRBD1. The receptor was derived from a woman in her thirties or forties with acute COVID-19. The sequencing input was PBMCs or T cells enriched from blood (not recorded which). For the CDR3, the DNA is TGTGCCAGTACAGGGGCTGGAAACACCATATATTTT. Translating it yields CASTGAGNTIYF.